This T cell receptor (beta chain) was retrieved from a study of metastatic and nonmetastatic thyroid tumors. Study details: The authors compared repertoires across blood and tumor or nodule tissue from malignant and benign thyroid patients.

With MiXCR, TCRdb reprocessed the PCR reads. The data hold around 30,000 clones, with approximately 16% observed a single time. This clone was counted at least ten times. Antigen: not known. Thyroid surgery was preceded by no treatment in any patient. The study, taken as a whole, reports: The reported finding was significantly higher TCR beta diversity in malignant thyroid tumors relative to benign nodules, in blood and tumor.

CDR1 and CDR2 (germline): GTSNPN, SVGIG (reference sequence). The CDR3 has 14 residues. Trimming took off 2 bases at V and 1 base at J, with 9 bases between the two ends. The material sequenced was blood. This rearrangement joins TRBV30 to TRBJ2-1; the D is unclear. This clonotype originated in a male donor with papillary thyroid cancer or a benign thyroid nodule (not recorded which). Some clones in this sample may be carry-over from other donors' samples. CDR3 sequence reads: CAWSTPPSYNEQFF. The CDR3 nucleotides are TGTGCCTGGAGTACCCCTCCTTCCTACAATGAGCAGTTCTTC.